Listed below are T cell receptor beta chains from one sample, sequenced in a study of CD8 T cells in ankylosing spondylitis. TCRdb fed the 5' RACE reads into MiXCR, producing one record per CDR3 protein. The sample includes more than 100,000 distinct CDR3 sequences, under 20% seen only once; the top ten take 30% to 35%. The sample taken for sequencing was blood, either unsorted or a sorted T cell fraction (not recorded which). The receptors shown here come from a male donor with ankylosing spondylitis. The CDR3 runs from the conserved cysteine through the conserved F or W. A D gene is named only where the DNA matches it firmly. Size values are once, few and many counts, or a class for expanded clones, and some rows have none.

J	size	V	D	DNA	CDR3
TRBJ2-3	NA	TRBV7-6	NA	TGTGCCAGCAGCTTAGCGGGCCCAGATACGCAGTATTTT	CASSLAGPDTQYF
TRBJ1-2	NA	TRBV28	TRBD1	TGTGCCAGCAGTCCTACGGGACAGGGCTATGGCTACACCTTC	CASSPTGQGYGYTF
TRBJ2-7	NA	TRBV9	NA	TGTGCCAGCAGCGCCTGGTGGGGTAGCTCCTACGAGCAGTACTTC	CASSAWWGSSYEQYF
TRBJ1-1	NA	TRBV24-1	NA	TGTGCCACCACCGAGGGCCGTTTGAACACTGAAGCTTTCTTT	CATTEGRLNTEAFF
TRBJ2-2	few	TRBV20-1	NA	TGCAGTGCTAGAGATCCCACGGGACGGGGCACCGGGGAGCTGTTTTTT	CSARDPTGRGTGELFF
TRBJ2-2	few	TRBV4-1	NA	TGCGCCAGCAGGGGAGGCGGAGGACGAACCGGGGAGCTGTTTTTT	CASRGGGGRTGELFF
TRBJ2-2	few	TRBV11-1	TRBD1	TGTGCCAGCAGCTTAGCAGTGGGCTTCGGGACAGGGTTCACCGGGGAGCTGTTTTTT	CASSLAVGFGTGFTGELFF
TRBJ2-7	few	TRBV3-1	NA	TGTGCCAGCAGCCTATCCAGGGGCGGACTTCAGGACGAGCAGTACTTC	CASSLSRGGLQDEQYF
TRBJ1-2	NA	TRBV7-8	TRBD1	TGTGCCAGCAGCTCACCCCGGACAGGGGTTGATGGCTACACCTTC	CASSSPRTGVDGYTF
TRBJ2-7	few	TRBV10-3	NA	TGTGCCATCAGGGACCCCAGCTACGAGCAGTACTTC	CAIRDPSYEQYF
TRBJ1-5	NA	TRBV27	NA	TGTGCCAGCAGTTTAATTGGGTTGGGCCAGCCCCAGCATTTT	CASSLIGLGQPQHF
TRBJ1-1	few	TRBV5-1	TRBD1	TGCGCCAGCAGCCAAGACAGGGAGGAATGGAACACTGAAGCTTTCTTT	CASSQDREEWNTEAFF
TRBJ2-7	few	TRBV6-1	TRBD2	TGTGCCAGCAGTGAATTGGTGACTAGCGGGTATTACGAGCAGTACTTC	CASSELVTSGYYEQYF
TRBJ1-5	few	TRBV5-1	NA	TGCGCCAGCAGCTTGGGGGCTAGCAATCAGCCCCAGCATTTT	CASSLGASNQPQHF
TRBJ2-7	few	TRBV9	TRBD2	TGTGCCAGCAGCGTAGGCGGGGGGCGCATCGAGCAGTACTTC	CASSVGGGRIEQYF
TRBJ1-6	few	TRBV6-2/TRBV6-3	NA	TGTGCCAGCAGTTACGCGACAGTAAATTCACCCCTCCACTTT	CASSYATVNSPLHF
TRBJ2-1	few	TRBV7-9	TRBD1	TGTGCCAGCAGCCCATCCGGGACAGGGCTACATGAGCAGTTCTTC	CASSPSGTGLHEQFF
TRBJ2-3	NA	TRBV12-3/TRBV12-4	NA	TGTGCCAGCAGGCGGGGCGGGATGACAGATACGCAGTATTTT	CASRRGGMTDTQYF
TRBJ2-7	NA	TRBV7-2	NA	TGTGCCAGCAGATCAGGGGATTCCTACGAGCAGTACTTC	CASRSGDSYEQYF
TRBJ2-7	NA	TRBV6-5	TRBD1	TGTGCCAGCAGTACCGAGTGGGGACAGGGACACTACGAGCAGTACTTC	CASSTEWGQGHYEQYF
TRBJ1-1	few	TRBV12-3/TRBV12-4	TRBD1	TGTGCCAGCAGCGCAGGGGGTCGTGGCACTGAAGCTTTCTTT	CASSAGGRGTEAFF
TRBJ2-7	NA	TRBV7-9	NA	TGTGCCAGCAGCTTAGCAGGACATTCCTCCTACGAGCAGTACTTC	CASSLAGHSSYEQYF
TRBJ2-3	NA	TRBV29-1	TRBD2	TGCAGCGTTGGCGGGAGTGTGATAGATACGCAGTATTTT	CSVGGSVIDTQYF
TRBJ2-6	many	TRBV6-2/TRBV6-3	NA	TGTGCCAGCAGCGGGGCAGGACGGGTCTCTGGGGCCAACGTCCTGACTTTC	CASSGAGRVSGANVLTF
TRBJ2-7	few	TRBV4-2	TRBD2	TGTGCCAGCAGCCACCCTACGGCTAGCGGTCCCTCCTACGAGCAGTACTTC	CASSHPTASGPSYEQYF
TRBJ2-1	few	TRBV4-1	TRBD1	TGCGCCAGCAGCCAGGGACAGGGCCCGTACAATGAGCAGTTCTTC	CASSQGQGPYNEQFF
TRBJ2-7	NA	TRBV7-9	TRBD1	TGTGCCAGCAGCCCCCGGGACAGGGGGACCGAGCAGTACTTC	CASSPRDRGTEQYF
TRBJ2-1	few	TRBV10-3	TRBD2	TGTGCCATCACTCCGGGGGGGGGCAATGAGCAGTTCTTC	CAITPGGGNEQFF
TRBJ2-1	many	TRBV27	NA	TGTGCCAGCAGTTTAGGGACTGGGGATGAGCAGTTCTTC	CASSLGTGDEQFF
TRBJ1-3	few	TRBV5-1	TRBD1	TGCGCCAGCAGCAGGGGACAGGGGGCTTCTGGAAACACCATATATTTT	CASSRGQGASGNTIYF
TRBJ2-7	many	TRBV29-1	NA	TGCAGCGTCTACGGCCAGGGATCCTACGAGCAGTACTTC	CSVYGQGSYEQYF
TRBJ2-1	NA	TRBV20-1	TRBD2	TGCAGTGCTAGAGGAGGAGGGGGACTAGCGGTTTTTGAGCAGTTCTTC	CSARGGGGLAVFEQFF
TRBJ1-5	NA	TRBV5-1	TRBD1	TGCGCCAGCAGCCCCGAGGGGGCACTCCCCAATCAGCCCCAGCATTTT	CASSPEGALPNQPQHF
TRBJ2-3	NA	TRBV20-1	TRBD1	TGCAGTGCGAGTGGACAGGGAGGTCATACGCAGTATTTT	CSASGQGGHTQYF
TRBJ2-3	many	TRBV5-1	NA	TGCGCCAGCAGCTTGGCCGGAGAAGGGGTGGCGGATACGCAGTATTTT	CASSLAGEGVADTQYF
TRBJ2-1	NA	TRBV14	TRBD2	TGTGCCAGCAGGCAAAGGGAGGGACCCTACAATGAGCAGTTCTTC	CASRQREGPYNEQFF
TRBJ2-5	NA	TRBV28	NA	TGTGCCAGCTCCCACGGGGGAGAGACCCAGTACTTC	CASSHGGETQYF
TRBJ2-1	few	TRBV4-3	NA	TGCGCCAGCAGCCAAAGGGGTAATGAGCAGTTCTTC	CASSQRGNEQFF
TRBJ2-2	few	TRBV10-3	TRBD2	TGTGCCATCAGTGACTTAGCGGGAGCGAACACCGGGGAGCTGTTTTTT	CAISDLAGANTGELFF
TRBJ2-2	few	TRBV4-2	TRBD2	TGTGCCAGCAGCCAAGACCCCCAGCGGGAGTACACCGGGGAGCTGTTTTTT	CASSQDPQREYTGELFF
TRBJ1-2	NA	TRBV12-3/TRBV12-4	NA	TGTGCCAGCACCCTGACAGAGACTAACTATGGCTACACCTTC	CASTLTETNYGYTF
TRBJ1-2	NA	TRBV29-1	NA	TGCAGCGTTGAAACGGGTACCCGCTATGGCTACACCTTC	CSVETGTRYGYTF
TRBJ1-1	few	TRBV12-3/TRBV12-4	NA	TGTGCCAGCAGTTTGGGTCCGATCTCGATCGCTGAAGCTTTCTTT	CASSLGPISIAEAFF
TRBJ2-4	NA	TRBV4-1	NA	TGCGCCAGCAGCCAAAGGGCAGGGGCAGGAGCCAAAAACATTCAGTACTTC	CASSQRAGAGAKNIQYF
TRBJ2-1	few	TRBV7-9	TRBD2	TGTGCCAGCAGCCAGATTAGCGGGTGGGGGAATGAGCAGTTCTTC	CASSQISGWGNEQFF
TRBJ2-3	NA	TRBV12-3/TRBV12-4	NA	TGTGCCAGCAGCTTTTCGTTGGATACGCAGTATTTT	CASSFSLDTQYF